The rows below give T cell receptor beta chains drawn from one sample of a study of T cell responses to AZD1222 COVID-19 vaccine. The protocol was immunoSEQ multiplex PCR, while the TCRdb copy is restricted to in-frame clones and leaves out a portion. The table has more than 150,000 clones, around 92% seen once. The sequencing used peripheral blood, collected on day 0 of AZD1222 vaccination. Receptors originate from an adult in good health. Each CDR3 is given with its conserved first and last residue. The order of the fields is CDR3 length, D gene, V gene, CDR3 protein. D genes are given only for firm matches.

15 | . | TRBV5-4 | CASSFRQPSTDTQYF
16 | . | TRBV10-1 | CASSEGSGGLREKLFF
17 | . | TRBV28 | CASSLSGDGLPYYGYTF
13 | . | TRBV27 | CASSPDSLYGYTF
15 | TRBD1 | TRBV5-5 | CASSLPDRDQETQYF
15 | . | TRBV7-8 | CASSLPAQESQPQHF
14 | . | TRBV5-1 | CASSLGGASNEQFF
15 | TRBD1 | TRBV28 | CASSLGQGVWYGYTF
13 | . | TRBV28 | CASSFAGNYGYTF
14 | TRBD1 | TRBV11-1 | CASSLSGQGTEAFF
12 | . | TRBV7-9 | CASSLGNNEQFF
13 | . | TRBV30 | CACQGISSYEQYF
14 | TRBD1 | TRBV28 | CASSNTGGHTEAFF
15 | TRBD2 | TRBV9 | CASSPWTSGTGELFF
14 | . | TRBV9 | CASSRLSTQDTQYF
14 | . | TRBV7-9 | CASSFPGNEYEQYF
15 | . | TRBV28 | CASSAGGRAKNIQYF
13 | TRBD2 | TRBV2 | CASSSGGTDTQYF
16 | TRBD2 | TRBV6-4 | CASTGRWGRASCEQYF
14 | . | TRBV27 | CASSRRDRDYEQYF